The 19 T cell receptor beta chains given below trace back to one sample, sequenced in a study of siplizumab effects on memory and regulatory T cells (dated by TCRdb to about 2019). Preparation of the library involved the immunoSEQ multiplex PCR assay. As stored in TCRdb, this immuneACCESS dataset retains in-frame rearrangements with V and J assigned. A fraction of the clones does not appear; measured against another copy, unresolved V genes explain less than half of the discrepancy, and the remainder lacks a known reason. The sample profile shows 70,000 to 100,000 clones; roughly 96% of them were found once. The top ten hold around 0.03% of the sample. The sequenced material came from naive CD4+ T cells sorted from blood. Sample cell subset or site, as interpreted from the label and publication: unstimulated naive T cells. The source is a human donor in good health.

The chain carries TRBV19 and TRBJ1-2; D is possibly TRBD1 (5 bases). The CDR3 is 17 amino acids. V was shortened by 1 base and J by 3 bases, with 18 bases between the two germline ends. Germline V gene data show CDR1 as LNHDA and CDR2 as SQIVND (reference sequence). The CDR3 is CASSIVYLGTAHYGYTF. The CDR3 DNA follows: TGTGCCAGTAGTATAGTTTATCTGGGGACGGCCCACTATGGCTACACCTTC.

The chain recombines TRBV4-2 with TRBJ2-3, with D tentatively TRBD1 or TRBD2 (5 bases each). The CDR3 spans 14 residues. Germline-derived CDR1 and CDR2 are LGHNA and YNFKEQ. V lost 1 base, J lost 6 bases, and 11 bases lay in between. CDR3 sequence: CASSQGIEGDTQYF. The CDR3 DNA follows: TGTGCCAGCAGCCAAGGAATTGAGGGGGATACGCAGTATTTT.

V gene TRBV7-3 combines with J gene TRBJ2-6; TRBD2 agrees at 7 bases. The CDR3 runs 15 residues. CDR1 and CDR2 (germline): SGHTA, FQGTGA. Unmatched junction bases numbered 4, after V lost 8 bases and J lost 0 bases. The CDR3 coding sequence is TGTGCCAGCGGCACGGGGGGCTCTGGGGCCAACGTCCTGACTTTC. Translating gives CASGTGGSGANVLTF.

V usage is TRBV28 and J usage is TRBJ1-4, with 11 bases that match TRBD1. The CDR3 sequence is 18 residues long. From germline, CDR1 is MDHEN and CDR2 SYDVKM. With 3 bases clipped from V and 8 bases from J, the junction kept 14 bases outside the gene matches. CDR3 sequence reads: CASSLGPDRGPREEKLFF. The CDR3 DNA follows: TGTGCCAGCAGTTTGGGACCGGACAGGGGGCCCCGGGAAGAAAAACTGTTTTTT. Complete variable domain (other parts from reference TRBV28 and TRBJ1-4): DVKVTQSSRYLVKRTGEKVFLECVQDMDHENMFWYRQDPGLGLRLIYFSYDVKMKEKGDIPEGYSVSREKKERFSLILESASTNQTSMYLCASSLGPDRGPREEKLFFGSGTQLSVL.

The chain carries TRBV6-1 and TRBJ2-3, with D possibly matching TRBD1 (5 bases). The length of the CDR3 is 13 residues. V lost 6 bases to trimming and J lost 2 bases, with 9 bases between them. Germline values: CDR1 MNHNS, CDR2 SASEGT. The CDR3 region has the DNA TGTGCCAGCAGGGGGCATCTCACAGATACGCAGTATTTT. Encoded protein: CASRGHLTDTQYF.

V usage is TRBV27 and J usage is TRBJ1-1; 9 nucleotides align to TRBD1. Germline CDR1 reads MNHEY; CDR2 reads SMNVEV (reference sequence). This CDR3 is 14 amino acids long. V was clipped by 6 bases and J by 4 bases; unmatched bases: 6. The DNA of the CDR3 is TGTGCCAGCAGATGGGGGACAGGGACCACTGAAGCTTTCTTT. This sequence encodes CASRWGTGTTEAFF.

The rearrangement uses TRBV5-1 and TRBJ2-2, with no clear D. The V and J ends lost 2 bases and 3 bases respectively, with 5 bases between them. CDR1 and CDR2 from the germline V gene are SGHRS and YFSETQ. This CDR3 region has 13 residues. The CDR3: CASSLQDTGELFF. CDR3 in DNA: TGCGCCAGCAGCTTACAAGACACCGGGGAGCTGTTTTTT.

This chain connects TRBV11-2 to TRBJ2-3, with 10 positions matching TRBD2. The CDR3 consists of 17 residues. Per germline, CDR1 SGHAT and CDR2 FQNNGV. After removal of 1 base from V and 1 base from J, the junction contained 5 bases not matched to a gene. The chain's CDR3 is CASSLALAGWGTDTQYF. The CDR3 region has the DNA TGTGCCAGCAGCTTAGCACTAGCGGGGTGGGGCACAGATACGCAGTATTTT.

The chain joins TRBV10-1 to TRBJ2-5, with a weak D call TRBD2 (6 bases). The CDR3 consists of 14 residues. Trimming pared 0 bases from V and 6 bases from J, leaving 11 bases between. Germline V gene lookup returns CDR1 WNHNN and CDR2 SYGVQD (reference sequence). The CDR3 loop reads CASSESRGAQTQYF. The CDR3, as DNA: TGCGCCAGCAGTGAGTCGCGGGGAGCCCAGACCCAGTACTTC.

The chain links TRBV4-3 to TRBJ2-2, with 7 bases matching TRBD2. Germline-derived CDR1 and CDR2 are LGHNA and YSLEER. With 3 bases clipped from V and 4 bases from J, the junction kept 8 bases outside the gene matches. This CDR3 is built from 16 residues. For the CDR3, the DNA is TGCGCCAGCAGCCAGGAGGACGGGACTATCACCGGGGAGCTGTTTTTT. Translated: CASSQEDGTITGELFF.

The chain couples TRBV16 to TRBJ1-2; the D gene is possibly TRBD1 (5 bases). The CDR3 has 14 amino acids. V was trimmed by 2 bases and J by 7 bases, leaving 14 bases between them. Germline loops: CDR1 KGHSY, CDR2 FQNENV. CDR3 bases: TGTGCCAGCAGCCAAGAAGTCGCTAGGGGTGGCTACACCTTC. Translated: CASSQEVARGGYTF.

This rearrangement joins TRBV7-2 to TRBJ1-2; D is uncertain. Germline values: CDR1 SGHTA, CDR2 FQGNSA. The CDR3 is 12 residues long. V was clipped by 5 bases and J by 4 bases, with 8 bases between them. In DNA form, the CDR3 reads TGTGCCAGCAGCGTGGGGTCCTATGGCTACACCTTC. It translates to CASSVGSYGYTF.

V usage is TRBV5-4 and J usage is TRBJ2-2, with TRBD2 identical over 9 bases. The CDR3 is made up of 19 amino acids. V dropped 4 bases and J dropped 7; count of bases not matched to a gene: 20. Germline V gene lookup returns CDR1 SGHNT and CDR2 YYREEE (reference sequence). For the CDR3, the DNA is TGTGCCAGCAGCCGTAAAGACGCTTTCGCGGGGGGGCCCGGCGGGGAGCTGTTTTTT. It is translated as CASSRKDAFAGGPGGELFF.

The chain links TRBV15 to TRBJ2-7, with 8 bases fitting TRBD2. V lost 0 bases to trimming and J lost 2 bases; unmatched junction nucleotides: 6. The CDR3 length is 16 residues. Per germline, CDR1 LNHNV and CDR2 YYDKDF (reference sequence). The CDR3 spells CATSREPSGFTYEQYF. In DNA form, the CDR3 reads TGTGCCACCAGCAGAGAGCCTAGCGGGTTCACCTACGAGCAGTACTTC.

This chain links TRBV7-3 with TRBJ2-1, with TRBD2 as a possible D gene (5 bases). V lost 4 bases and J 6 bases, leaving 10 bases between the germline ends. Per germline, CDR1 SGHTA and CDR2 FQGTGA. The length of the CDR3 is 13 residues. The DNA of the CDR3 is TGTGCCAGCAGCTCTGGGAGTCCCAATGAGCAGTTCTTC. It is translated as CASSSGSPNEQFF.

This chain connects TRBV27 to TRBJ2-1; tentative D call: TRBD2 (6 bases). The V gene's germline CDR1 is MNHEY and CDR2 SMNVEV (reference sequence). With 3 bases removed from V and 0 bases from J, the gap between germline ends came to 9 bases. This CDR3 comprises 15 residues. In nucleotides, the CDR3 is TGTGCCAGCAGTTTTCGGCGGGGCTCCTACAATGAGCAGTTCTTC. This encodes CASSFRRGSYNEQFF.

This clone has a handful of counts. The chain carries TRBV1 and TRBJ1-6. TRBV1 is termed a pseudogene. The CDR3 loop spans 15 amino acids. CDR3 sequence reads: CTSSQATPLGSPLHF. In DNA, the CDR3 is TGCACCAGCAGCCAAGCTACCCCTCTGGGGTCACCCCTCCACTTT.

The chain carries TRBV6-5 and TRBJ2-1; possibly TRBD1 or TRBD2 for D (6 bases each). This CDR3 contains 14 residues. Germline CDR1 reads MNHEY; CDR2 reads SVGAGI. The V gene lost 4 bases and the J gene lost 2 bases, with 9 bases spanning the gap. The CDR3 nucleotides are TGTGCCAGCAGTTCCGGGGGCCCCTACAATGAGCAGTTCTTC. It yields the protein CASSSGGPYNEQFF.

This clone was found once. The rearrangement joins TRBV6-6 to TRBJ2-3; D is possibly TRBD2 (5 bases). Germline lookup yields CDR1 MNHNY and CDR2 SVGAGI (reference sequence). This CDR3 is built from 12 residues. The V end was cut by 5 bases, the J end by 3 bases, with 6 bases between. As DNA, the CDR3 is TGTGCCAGCAGTGGAGGAACAGATACGCAGTATTTT. This encodes CASSGGTDTQYF.